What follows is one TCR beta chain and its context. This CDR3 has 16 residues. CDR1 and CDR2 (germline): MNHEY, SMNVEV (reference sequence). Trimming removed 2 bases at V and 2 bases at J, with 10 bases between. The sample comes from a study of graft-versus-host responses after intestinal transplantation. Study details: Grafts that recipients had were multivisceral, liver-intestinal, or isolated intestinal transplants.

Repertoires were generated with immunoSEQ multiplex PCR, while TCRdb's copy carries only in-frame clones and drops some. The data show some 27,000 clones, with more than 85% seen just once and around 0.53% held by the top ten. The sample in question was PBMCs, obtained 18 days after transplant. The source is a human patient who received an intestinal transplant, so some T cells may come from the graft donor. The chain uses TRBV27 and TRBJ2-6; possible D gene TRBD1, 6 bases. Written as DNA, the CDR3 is TGTGCCAGCAGTTTAAACACAGGGACTGGGGCCAACGTCCTGACTTTC. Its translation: CASSLNTGTGANVLTF.